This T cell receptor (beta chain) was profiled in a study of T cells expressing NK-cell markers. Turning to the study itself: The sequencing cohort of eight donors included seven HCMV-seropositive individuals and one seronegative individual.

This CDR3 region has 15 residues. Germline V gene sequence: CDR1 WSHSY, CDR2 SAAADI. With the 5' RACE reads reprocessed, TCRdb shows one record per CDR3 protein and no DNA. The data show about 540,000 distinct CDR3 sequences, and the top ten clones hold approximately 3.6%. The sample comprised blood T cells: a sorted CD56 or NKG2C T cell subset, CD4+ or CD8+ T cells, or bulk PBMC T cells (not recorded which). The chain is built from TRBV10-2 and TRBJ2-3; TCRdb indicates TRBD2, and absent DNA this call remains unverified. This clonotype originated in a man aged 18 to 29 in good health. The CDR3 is CASSSSGRGTDTQYF.